The next 15 T cell receptor beta chains were all read from a single sample in a study of shared T cell receptors in the human thymus. Clones were read by immunoSEQ multiplex PCR, and TCRdb kept only the in-frame ones, dropping some. The sample lists 640,000 or so clones, approximately 89% occurring once. The sample also formed part of further work on human thymus T cells.

Sequenced input: thymocytes. The receptor source for this set is a boy younger than two with a congenital heart defect.

V is TRBV5-1 and J is TRBJ1-1; D possibly corresponds to TRBD1 (6 bases). In germline, CDR1 is SGHRS, CDR2 YFSETQ. V lost 3 bases to trimming and J lost 3 bases, with 15 bases between them. This CDR3 region has 15 residues. CDR3 sequence reads: CASSSSQDRYTEAFF. For the CDR3, the DNA is TGCGCCAGCAGCTCAAGCCAGGACAGATACACTGAAGCTTTCTTT.

This rearrangement joins TRBV28 to TRBJ2-3; D is possibly TRBD1 (6 bases). The CDR3 is 16 residues long. Looked up from germline, CDR1 is MDHEN and CDR2 is SYDVKM. The germline V and J ends were trimmed by 2 bases and 3 bases, with 15 bases remaining between them. This chain's CDR3 is CASSLIHPRGTDTQYF. In nucleotides, the CDR3 is TGTGCCAGCAGTTTAATTCACCCCAGGGGTACAGATACGCAGTATTTT.

The gene calls are TRBV27 and TRBJ2-3; TRBD2 matches 11 bases. V shed 5 bases, J shed 8 bases, and the junction held 27 bases outside the gene matches. The CDR3 is 21 residues long. Germline V gene lookup returns CDR1 MNHEY and CDR2 SMNVEV (reference sequence). CDR3 sequence: CASSTNELAGASPRPGATQYF. The CDR3 DNA sequence: TGTGCCAGCAGTACAAACGAACTAGCGGGAGCTTCCCCTCGACCTGGGGCTACGCAGTATTTT.

The chain employs TRBV4-3 and TRBJ2-2; TRBD1 matches 8 bases. The CDR3 is 17 residues long. Germline CDR1 reads LGHNA; CDR2 reads YSLEER. The V gene end was trimmed by 2 bases and the J gene end by 1 base; junction bases not matched to a gene: 6. CDR3 sequence: CASSQFGTGKNTGELFF. The DNA of the CDR3 is TGCGCCAGCAGCCAATTCGGGACAGGAAAGAACACCGGGGAGCTGTTTTTT.

This clone occurred a few times. The chain carries TRBV7-2 and TRBJ1-2; D remains ambiguous. Trimming cost V 5 bases and J 8 bases, with 18 bases left between them. Germline assignment: CDR1 SGHTA and CDR2 FQGNSA. The CDR3 length is 14 residues. The CDR3 loop reads CASSPGTSPPGYTF. The CDR3 coding sequence is TGTGCCAGCAGCCCAGGCACCTCGCCCCCCGGCTACACCTTC.

This clone turned up a few times. The V call is TRBV6-1, the J call TRBJ2-2; TRBD1 aligns across 7 bases. J gave up 6 bases and V 1 base, and 11 bases lay outside the gene matches. The CDR3 consists of 17 residues. Germline assignment: CDR1 MNHNS and CDR2 SASEGT. The CDR3 bases are TGTGCCAGCAGTGAAGGGGGTGACAGGGAAAAGGCCGGGGAGCTGTTTTTT. Translation: CASSEGGDREKAGELFF.

The chain recombines TRBV28 with TRBJ1-5, with TRBD1 matching 12 bases. With 6 bases clipped from V and 7 bases from J, the junction kept 13 bases outside the gene matches. Per germline, CDR1 MDHEN and CDR2 SYDVKM. The CDR3 sequence is 17 residues long. The DNA for the CDR3 is TGTGCCAGCAGGTATTTGGGGACAGGGGGCTCGGGACAGCCCCAGCATTTT. Its protein is CASRYLGTGGSGQPQHF. The whole variable domain, filled in from reference TRBV28 and TRBJ1-5, reads DVKVTQSSRYLVKRTGEKVFLECVQDMDHENMFWYRQDPGLGLRLIYFSYDVKMKEKGDIPEGYSVSREKKERFSLILESASTNQTSMYLCASRYLGTGGSGQPQHFGDGTRLSIL.

The chain joins TRBV28 to TRBJ2-7; 10 bases map to TRBD1. The V gene end was trimmed by 5 bases and the J gene end by 4 bases; junction bases not matched to a gene: 20. The length of the CDR3 is 19 residues. Looked up from germline, CDR1 is MDHEN and CDR2 is SYDVKM. CDR3 nucleotide sequence: TGTGCCAGCAGTATACGGCCGACGTTGGGACAGGGGATTGAGTACGAGCAGTACTTC. As protein: CASSIRPTLGQGIEYEQYF.

The chain joins TRBV10-3 to TRBJ1-1; D possibly corresponds to TRBD1 (6 bases). The V end lost 1 base, the J end lost 1 base, and 7 bases lay between the germline ends. The CDR3 has 14 amino acids. Germline lookup yields CDR1 ENHRY and CDR2 SYGVKD. DNA for the CDR3: TGTGCCATCAGTGAGTACAGGGCGAACACTGAAGCTTTCTTT. Translation gives CAISEYRANTEAFF.

The chain couples TRBV19 to TRBJ2-7; the D is unclear. The CDR3 has 14 amino acids. The V and J ends lost 1 base and 3 bases respectively, with 10 bases between them. CDR1 is LNHDA and CDR2 is SQIVND in the germline V gene (reference sequence). The CDR3 nucleotides are TGTGCCAGTAGTATAGGGGCTGGTCGCTACGAGCAGTACTTC. It is translated as CASSIGAGRYEQYF. Filled out from reference TRBV19 and TRBJ2-7, the complete variable domain reads DGGITQSPKYLFRKEGQNVTLSCEQNLNHDAMYWYRQDPGQGLRLIYYSQIVNDFQKGDIAEGYSVSREKKESFPLTVTSAQKNPTAFYLCASSIGAGRYEQYFGPGTRLTVT.

The V gene is TRBV6-5, the J gene TRBJ1-5, with 7 bases aligning to TRBD1. The germline CDR1 and CDR2 sequences are MNHEY and SVGAGI. This CDR3 contains 14 residues. The J segment lost 0 bases and the V segment lost 5 bases, leaving 1 base of the junction unmatched. The CDR3 nucleotides read TGTGCCAGCAGTCAGGGGGATAGCAATCAGCCCCAGCATTTT. Its protein product is CASSQGDSNQPQHF.

This clone appeared a single time. The chain is built from TRBV14 and TRBJ2-1; a possible D gene is TRBD1 (6 bases). Germline lookup yields CDR1 SGHDN and CDR2 FVKESK. This CDR3 comprises 15 residues. Trimming removed 0 bases at V and 6 bases at J, with 12 bases between. The CDR3 reads CASSQEGTNLNEQFF. CDR3 nucleotides: TGTGCCAGCAGCCAAGAGGGGACAAACCTCAATGAGCAGTTCTTC.

The gene calls are TRBV25-1 and TRBJ2-1; 8 bases map to TRBD2. CDR3 length equals 18 residues. V was pared by 4 bases and J by 3 bases, with 14 bases of the junction left unmatched. CDR1 is MGHDK and CDR2 is SYGVNS in the germline V gene. The CDR3 spells CASSVSVRSGLGYNEQFF. The CDR3 nucleotides are TGTGCCAGCAGTGTATCTGTGCGTTCGGGACTAGGCTACAATGAGCAGTTCTTC.

This clone was counted once. The chain links TRBV4-1 to TRBJ2-3; 14 bases map to TRBD2. J gave up 3 bases and V 3 bases, and 17 bases lay outside the gene matches. The germline CDR1 and CDR2 sequences are MGHRA and YSYEKL. CDR3 length: 21 residues. The CDR3 DNA is TGCGCCAGCAGCCAGTTCCCCCCGGGACTAGCGGGGGAAGATGGAACAGATACGCAGTATTTT. It specifies CASSQFPPGLAGEDGTDTQYF.

This clone was recorded only once. The rearrangement uses TRBV5-1 and TRBJ2-3, with 8 bases lining up with TRBD2. V was clipped by 0 bases and J by 4 bases; unmatched bases: 10. CDR1 is SGHRS and CDR2 is YFSETQ in the germline V gene. The CDR3 runs 17 residues. The CDR3 DNA is TGCGCCAGCAGCTTGGTCCGCTCGCGGGAGGTCCCAGATACGCAGTATTTT. Translating it yields CASSLVRSREVPDTQYF.